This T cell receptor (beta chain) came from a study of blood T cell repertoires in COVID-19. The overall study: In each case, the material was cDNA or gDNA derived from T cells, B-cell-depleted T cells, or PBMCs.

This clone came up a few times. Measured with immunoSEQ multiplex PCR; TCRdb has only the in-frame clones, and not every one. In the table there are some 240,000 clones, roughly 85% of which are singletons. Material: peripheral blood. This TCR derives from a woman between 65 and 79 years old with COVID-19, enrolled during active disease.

The CDR3 sequence: CASNRAPNTGELFF. The CDR3 DNA sequence: TGTGCCAGCAACAGGGCCCCTAACACCGGGGAGCTGTTTTTT. The chain carries TRBV2 and TRBJ2-2, with D possibly TRBD1 on 6 matching bases. The V end lost 7 bases, the J end lost 2 bases, and 11 bases lay between the germline ends. CDR3 length: 14 residues. Germline V gives CDR1 SNHLY, CDR2 FYNNEI.